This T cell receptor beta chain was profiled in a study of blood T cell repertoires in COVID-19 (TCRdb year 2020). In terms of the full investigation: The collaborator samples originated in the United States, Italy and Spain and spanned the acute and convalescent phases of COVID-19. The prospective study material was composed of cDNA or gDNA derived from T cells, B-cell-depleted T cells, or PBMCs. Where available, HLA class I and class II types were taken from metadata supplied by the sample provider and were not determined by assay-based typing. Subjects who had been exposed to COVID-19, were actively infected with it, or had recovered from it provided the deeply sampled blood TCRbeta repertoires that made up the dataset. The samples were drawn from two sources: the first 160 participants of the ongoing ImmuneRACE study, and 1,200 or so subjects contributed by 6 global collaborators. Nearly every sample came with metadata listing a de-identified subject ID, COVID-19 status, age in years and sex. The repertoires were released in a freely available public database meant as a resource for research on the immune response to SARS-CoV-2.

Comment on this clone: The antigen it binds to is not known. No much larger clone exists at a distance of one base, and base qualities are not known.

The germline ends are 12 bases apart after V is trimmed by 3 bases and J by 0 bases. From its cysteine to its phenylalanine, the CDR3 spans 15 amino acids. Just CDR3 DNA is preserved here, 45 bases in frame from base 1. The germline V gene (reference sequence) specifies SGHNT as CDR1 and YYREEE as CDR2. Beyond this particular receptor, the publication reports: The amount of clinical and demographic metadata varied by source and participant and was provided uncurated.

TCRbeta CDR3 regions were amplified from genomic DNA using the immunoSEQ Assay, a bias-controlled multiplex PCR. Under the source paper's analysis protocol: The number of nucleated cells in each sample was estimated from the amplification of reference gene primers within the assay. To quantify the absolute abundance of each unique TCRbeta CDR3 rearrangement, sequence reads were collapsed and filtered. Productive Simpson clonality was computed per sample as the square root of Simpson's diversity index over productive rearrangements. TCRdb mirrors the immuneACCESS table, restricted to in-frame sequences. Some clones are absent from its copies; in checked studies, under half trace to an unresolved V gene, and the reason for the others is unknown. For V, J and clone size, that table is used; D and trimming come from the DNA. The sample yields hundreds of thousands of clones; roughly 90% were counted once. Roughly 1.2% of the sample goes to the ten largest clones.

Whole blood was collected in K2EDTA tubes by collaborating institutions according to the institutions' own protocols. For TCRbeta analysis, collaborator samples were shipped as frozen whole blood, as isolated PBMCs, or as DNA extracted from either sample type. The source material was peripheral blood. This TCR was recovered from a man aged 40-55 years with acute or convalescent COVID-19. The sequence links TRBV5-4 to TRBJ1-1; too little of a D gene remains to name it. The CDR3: CASSYITDLNTEAFF. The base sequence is TGTGCCAGCAGCTACATTACAGACCTGAACACTGAAGCTTTCTTT.